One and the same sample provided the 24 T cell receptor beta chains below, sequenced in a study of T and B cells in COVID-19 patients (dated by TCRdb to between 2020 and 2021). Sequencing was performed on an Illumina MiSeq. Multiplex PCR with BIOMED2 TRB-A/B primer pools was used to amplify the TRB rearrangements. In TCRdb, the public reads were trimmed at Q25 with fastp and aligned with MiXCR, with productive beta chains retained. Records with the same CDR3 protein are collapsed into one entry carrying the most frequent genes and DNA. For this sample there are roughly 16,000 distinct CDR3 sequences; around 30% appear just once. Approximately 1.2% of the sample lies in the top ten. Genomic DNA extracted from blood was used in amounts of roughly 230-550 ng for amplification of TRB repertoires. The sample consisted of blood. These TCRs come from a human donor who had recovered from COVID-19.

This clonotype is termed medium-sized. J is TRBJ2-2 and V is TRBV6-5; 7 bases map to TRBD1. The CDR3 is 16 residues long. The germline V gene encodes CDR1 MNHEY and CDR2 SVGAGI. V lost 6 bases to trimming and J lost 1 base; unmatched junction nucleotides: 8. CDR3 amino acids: CASRQGVYQNTGELFF. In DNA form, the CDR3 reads TGTGCCAGCAGGCAGGGGGTCTATCAGAACACCGGGGAGCTGTTTTTT.

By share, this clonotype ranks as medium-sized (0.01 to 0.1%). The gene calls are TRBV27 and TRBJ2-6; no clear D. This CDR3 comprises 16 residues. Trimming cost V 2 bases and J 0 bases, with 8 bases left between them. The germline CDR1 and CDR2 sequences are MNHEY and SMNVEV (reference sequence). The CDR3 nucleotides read TGTGCCAGCAGTTTACTAGGCGGCTCTGGGGCCAACGTCCTGACTTTC. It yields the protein CASSLLGGSGANVLTF.

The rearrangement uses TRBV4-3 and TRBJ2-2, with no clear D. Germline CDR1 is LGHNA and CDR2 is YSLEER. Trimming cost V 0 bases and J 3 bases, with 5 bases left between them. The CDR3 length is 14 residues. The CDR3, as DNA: TGCGCCAGCAGCCAAGATCCGTACACCGGGGAGCTGTTTTTT. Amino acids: CASSQDPYTGELFF.

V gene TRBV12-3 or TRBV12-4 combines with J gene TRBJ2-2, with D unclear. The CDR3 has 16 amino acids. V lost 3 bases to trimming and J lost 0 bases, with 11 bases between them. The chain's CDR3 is CASSFRPWANTGELFF. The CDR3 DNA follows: TGTGCCAGCAGTTTCCGTCCCTGGGCGAACACCGGGGAGCTGTTTTTT.

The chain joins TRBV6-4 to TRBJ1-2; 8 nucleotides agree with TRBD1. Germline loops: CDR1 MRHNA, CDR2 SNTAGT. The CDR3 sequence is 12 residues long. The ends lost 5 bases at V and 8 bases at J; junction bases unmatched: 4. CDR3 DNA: TGTGCCAGCAGTCCAGGGGGCGGGGGCTACACCTTC. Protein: CASSPGGGGYTF.

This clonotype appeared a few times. The CDR3 region has the DNA TGTGCCAGCAGTGAAGGGGGACGGCCCCAGCATTTT. Encoded protein: CASSEGGRPQHF. The chain couples TRBV6-1 to TRBJ1-5, with TRBD1 as a possible D gene (5 bases). CDR1 MNHNS and CDR2 SASEGT come from the germline V gene. The CDR3 runs 12 residues. Trimming cost V 1 base and J 9 bases, with 7 bases left between them.

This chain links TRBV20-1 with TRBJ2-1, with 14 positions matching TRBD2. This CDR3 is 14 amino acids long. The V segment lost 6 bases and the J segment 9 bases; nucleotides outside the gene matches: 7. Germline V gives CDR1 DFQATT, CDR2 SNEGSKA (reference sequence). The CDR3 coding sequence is TGCAGTGCCAATACCGGGACTAGCGGGAGTGAGCAGTTCTTC. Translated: CSANTGTSGSEQFF.

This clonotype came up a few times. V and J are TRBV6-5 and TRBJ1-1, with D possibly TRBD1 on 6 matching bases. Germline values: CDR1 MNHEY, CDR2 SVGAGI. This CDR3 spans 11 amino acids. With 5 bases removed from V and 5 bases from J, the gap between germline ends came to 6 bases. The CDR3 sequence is CASSQGTEAFF. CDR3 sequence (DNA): TGTGCCAGCAGTCAGGGGACTGAAGCTTTCTTT.

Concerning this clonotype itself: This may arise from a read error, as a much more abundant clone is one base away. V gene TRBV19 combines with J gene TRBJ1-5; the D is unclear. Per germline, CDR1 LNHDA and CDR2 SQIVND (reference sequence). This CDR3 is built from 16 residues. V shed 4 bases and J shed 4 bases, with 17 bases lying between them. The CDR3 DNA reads TGTGCCAGTAGTAAGTCTGGACTACAATGGAATCAGCCCCAGCATTTT. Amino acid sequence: CASSKSGLQWNQPQHF.

The DNA of the CDR3 is TGTGCCAGCAGCTTAGACATATATCCCTACGAGCAGTACTTC. Its translation is CASSLDIYPYEQYF. The J gene is TRBJ2-7, the V gene TRBV7-6; D is ambiguous. In germline, CDR1 is SGHVS, CDR2 FNYEAQ. CDR3 length equals 14 residues. The V and J ends lost 1 base and 2 bases respectively, with 9 bases between them.

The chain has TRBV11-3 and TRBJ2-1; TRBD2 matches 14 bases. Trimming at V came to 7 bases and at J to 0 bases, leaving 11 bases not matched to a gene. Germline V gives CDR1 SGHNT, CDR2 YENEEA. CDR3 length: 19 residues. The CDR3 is CASILGTSGGPSSYNEQFF. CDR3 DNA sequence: TGTGCCAGCATCCTGGGGACTAGCGGGGGCCCCAGCTCCTACAATGAGCAGTTCTTC.

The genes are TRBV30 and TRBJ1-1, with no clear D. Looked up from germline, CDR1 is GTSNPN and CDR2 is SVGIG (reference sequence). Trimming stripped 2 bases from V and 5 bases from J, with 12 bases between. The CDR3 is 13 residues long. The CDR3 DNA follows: TGTGCCTGGAGTTCTAACCCGGGGACTGAAGCTTTCTTT. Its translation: CAWSSNPGTEAFF.

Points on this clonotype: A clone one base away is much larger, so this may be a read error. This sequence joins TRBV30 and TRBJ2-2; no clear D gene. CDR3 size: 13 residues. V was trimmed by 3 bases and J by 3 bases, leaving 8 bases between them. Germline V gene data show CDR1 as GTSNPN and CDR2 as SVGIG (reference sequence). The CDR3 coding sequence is TGTGCCTGGAGGTTTGTCCACACCGGGGAGCTGTTTTTT. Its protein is CAWRFVHTGELFF.

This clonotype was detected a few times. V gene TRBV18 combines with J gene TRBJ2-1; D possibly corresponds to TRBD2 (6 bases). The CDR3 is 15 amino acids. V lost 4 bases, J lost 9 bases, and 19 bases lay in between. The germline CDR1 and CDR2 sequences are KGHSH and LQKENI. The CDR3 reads CASSLGIGEAGEQFF. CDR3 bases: TGTGCCAGCTCACTTGGTATCGGGGAAGCGGGTGAGCAGTTCTTC.

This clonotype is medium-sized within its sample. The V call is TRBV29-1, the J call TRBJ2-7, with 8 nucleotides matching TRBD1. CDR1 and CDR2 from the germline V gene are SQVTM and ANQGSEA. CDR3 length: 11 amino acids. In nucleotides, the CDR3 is TGCAGTACAGGGGGTTCCTACGAGCAGTACTTC. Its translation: CSTGGSYEQYF.

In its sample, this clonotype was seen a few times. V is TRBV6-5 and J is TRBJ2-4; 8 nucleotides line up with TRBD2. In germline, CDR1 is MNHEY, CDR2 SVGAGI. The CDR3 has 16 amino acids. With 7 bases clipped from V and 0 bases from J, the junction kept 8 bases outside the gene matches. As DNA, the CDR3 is TGTGCCAGCATGCGGGGAGCGGGGGAAGCCAAAAACATTCAGTACTTC. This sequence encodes CASMRGAGEAKNIQYF.

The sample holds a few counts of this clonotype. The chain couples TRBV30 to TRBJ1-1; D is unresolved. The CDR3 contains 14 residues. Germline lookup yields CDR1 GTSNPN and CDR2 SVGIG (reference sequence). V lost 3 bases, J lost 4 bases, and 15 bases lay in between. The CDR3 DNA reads TGTGCCTGGAGGAAGGGAGTAGGAGGCACTGAAGCTTTCTTT. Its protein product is CAWRKGVGGTEAFF.

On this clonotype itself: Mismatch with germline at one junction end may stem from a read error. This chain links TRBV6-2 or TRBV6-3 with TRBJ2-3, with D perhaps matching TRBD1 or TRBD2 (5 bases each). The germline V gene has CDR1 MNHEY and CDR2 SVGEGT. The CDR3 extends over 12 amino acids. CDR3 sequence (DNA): TGTGCCAGCAGTTACCCGGGACCATCACGGAATTTT. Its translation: CASSYPGPSRNF.

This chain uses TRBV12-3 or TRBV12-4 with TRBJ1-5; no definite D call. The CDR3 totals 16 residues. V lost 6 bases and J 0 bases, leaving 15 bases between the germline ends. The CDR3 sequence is CASSPSLGFSNQPQHF. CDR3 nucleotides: TGTGCCAGCAGCCCGTCCTTGGGATTTAGCAATCAGCCCCAGCATTTT.

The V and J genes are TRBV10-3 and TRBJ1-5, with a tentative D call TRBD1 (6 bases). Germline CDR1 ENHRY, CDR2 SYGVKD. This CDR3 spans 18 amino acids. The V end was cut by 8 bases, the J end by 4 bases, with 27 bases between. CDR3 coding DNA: TGTGCCATCTCTCCAACTCTCGACAGGCTGACGGGGAATCAGCCCCAGCATTTT. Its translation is CAISPTLDRLTGNQPQHF.

CDR3 sequence (DNA): TGTGCCACCAGCGAATTTGGACAGGGCTATGGCTACACCTTC. As protein: CATSEFGQGYGYTF. The chain uses TRBV15 and TRBJ1-2, with 8 bases that match TRBD1. Germline V gene lookup returns CDR1 LNHNV and CDR2 YYDKDF (reference sequence). The V segment lost 5 bases and the J segment 4 bases; nucleotides outside the gene matches: 6. The CDR3 has 14 residues.

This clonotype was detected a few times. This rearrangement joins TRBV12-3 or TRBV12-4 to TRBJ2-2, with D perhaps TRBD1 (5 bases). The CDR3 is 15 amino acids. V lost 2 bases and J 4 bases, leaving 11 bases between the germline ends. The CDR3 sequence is CASSLRPQGTGELFF. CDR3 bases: TGTGCCAGCAGTTTAAGGCCTCAGGGCACCGGGGAGCTGTTTTTT.

Here the CDR3 DNA reads TGTGCCAGCAGCTTAGGCCCCCCAGGGGGCTTTGGGAATGAGCAGTTCTTC. Its protein product is CASSLGPPGGFGNEQFF. The rearrangement joins TRBV7-2 to TRBJ2-1; 8 positions agree with TRBD1. After removal of 1 base from V and 7 bases from J, the junction contained 12 bases not matched to a gene. CDR1 is SGHTA and CDR2 is FQGNSA in the germline V gene. There are 17 residues in the CDR3.

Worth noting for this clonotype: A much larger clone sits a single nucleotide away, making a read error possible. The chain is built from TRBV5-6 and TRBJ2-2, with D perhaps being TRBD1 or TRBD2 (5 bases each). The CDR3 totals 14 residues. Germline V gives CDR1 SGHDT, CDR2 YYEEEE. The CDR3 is CASSVDIYTGEPFF. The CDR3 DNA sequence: TGTGCCAGCAGCGTGGACATATACACCGGGGAGCCGTTTTTT.